The 25 T cell receptor beta chains listed next were all sequenced from one sample in a study of cytomegalovirus exposure and HLA in healthy donors. Primers: 60 Vbeta forward and 13 Jbeta reverse. Method: immunoSEQ multiplex PCR; TCRdb's copy keeps in-frame clones and lacks some. The sample holds about 120,000 clones, about 64% seen once. Sequencing input: PBMCs. These receptors were collected from a young man in good health and CMV-seropositive.

The chain uses TRBV6-5 and TRBJ2-7; D may be TRBD1 (5 bases). Per germline, CDR1 MNHEY and CDR2 SVGAGI. V lost 6 bases, J lost 6 bases, and 15 bases lay in between. This CDR3 is 13 amino acids long. CDR3 coding DNA: TGTGCCAGCAGCTCTTATCAGGGTTTCGAGCAGTACTTC. This translates into CASSSYQGFEQYF.

The chain recombines TRBV6-1 with TRBJ1-1; 9 bases line up with TRBD1. The germline gives CDR1 MNHNS, CDR2 SASEGT. The V segment lost 10 bases and the J segment 5 bases; nucleotides outside the gene matches: 14. The CDR3 sequence is 15 residues long. CDR3 nucleotide sequence: TGTGCCACCCAACTACTACGACAGGGGGGGACTGAAGCTTTCTTT. This translates into CATQLLRQGGTEAFF.

The chain couples TRBV6-6 to TRBJ2-5, with 7 nucleotides matching TRBD1. From germline, CDR1 is MNHNY and CDR2 SVGAGI (reference sequence). The V gene end was trimmed by 2 bases and the J gene end by 2 bases; junction bases not matched to a gene: 8. The CDR3 sequence is 16 residues long. The CDR3 is CASSYRQGSGQETQYF. As DNA, the CDR3 is TGTGCCAGCAGTTACAGACAGGGCAGCGGACAAGAGACCCAGTACTTC.

The chain combines TRBV7-6 with TRBJ2-3; 13 bases are a match to TRBD2. The V gene's germline CDR1 is SGHVS and CDR2 FNYEAQ. V was pared by 0 bases and J by 5 bases, with 11 bases of the junction left unmatched. The CDR3 is made up of 19 amino acids. For the CDR3, the DNA is TGTGCCAGCAGCTTAGCACTAGCGGGGGGGGATAAGGCCGGAGATACGCAGTATTTT. Amino acids: CASSLALAGGDKAGDTQYF. Together with reference TRBV7-6 and TRBJ2-3, the CDR3 gives the full variable domain: GAGVSQSPRYKVTKRGQDVALRCDPISGHVSLYWYRQALGQGPEFLTYFNYEAQQDKSGLPNDRFSAERPEGSISTLTIQRTEQRDSAMYRCASSLALAGGDKAGDTQYFGPGTRLTVL.

On this clone itself: Compared with germline, one end of the junction differs, possibly owing to a read error. This rearrangement joins TRBV30 to TRBJ2-7; D is unclear. The germline gives CDR1 GTSNPN, CDR2 SVGIG (reference sequence). This CDR3 region has 14 residues. The CDR3 DNA sequence: TGTGCCTGGAGTGTACCCCCCGCTTGGGCGCAGAAAGAGTTC. Protein sequence: CAWSVPPAWAQKEF.

This chain uses TRBV30 with TRBJ2-7; D is possibly TRBD1 (6 bases). V lost 5 bases to trimming and J lost 0 bases, with 11 bases between them. The CDR3 is 13 amino acids. The germline CDR1 and CDR2 sequences are GTSNPN and SVGIG (reference sequence). CDR3 region: CAWATGNSYEQYF. The DNA of the CDR3 is TGTGCCTGGGCGACAGGCAACTCCTACGAGCAGTACTTC.

This chain joins TRBV28 and TRBJ1-5; 9 bases fit TRBD1. V gave up 5 bases and J gave up 3 bases; unmatched junction bases: 8. Germline V CDR1 and CDR2: MDHEN, SYDVKM. The CDR3 contains 16 residues. The CDR3 sequence is CASSGTGLLSNQPQHF. The CDR3, as DNA: TGTGCCAGCAGTGGGACAGGGTTGTTATCCAATCAGCCCCAGCATTTT.

CDR3 protein: CASSGWGHYEQYF. The CDR3 DNA reads TGTGCCAGCAGTGGTTGGGGGCACTACGAGCAGTACTTC. The V and J genes are TRBV6-1 and TRBJ2-7; a weak D match, TRBD1 (6 bases). The CDR3 sequence is 13 residues long. The V and J ends lost 4 bases and 3 bases respectively, with 10 bases between them. Germline CDR1 MNHNS, CDR2 SASEGT.

The CDR3 reads CASSSLAGGPQTQYF. CDR3 DNA: TGTGCCAGCAGCTCACTAGCGGGGGGGCCACAGACCCAGTACTTC. This chain links TRBV6-1 with TRBJ2-5; 13 bases fit TRBD2. The germline V gene encodes CDR1 MNHNS and CDR2 SASEGT. With V trimmed by 6 bases and J by 6 bases, 7 bases remained unmatched. The CDR3 has 15 residues.

The chain has TRBV11-2 and TRBJ2-5, with D hard to call. Trimming removed 3 bases at V and 5 bases at J, with 4 bases between. CDR1 SGHAT and CDR2 FQNNGV come from the germline V gene. The CDR3 extends over 11 amino acids. CDR3 coding DNA: TGTGCCAGCAGCTTCTCCGAGACCCAGTACTTC. Its protein is CASSFSETQYF.

The chain uses TRBV19 and TRBJ2-2, with D possibly TRBD2 on 7 matching bases. In germline, CDR1 is LNHDA, CDR2 SQIVND (reference sequence). This CDR3 spans 14 amino acids. Trimming pared 7 bases from V and 5 bases from J, leaving 14 bases between. In nucleotides, the CDR3 is TGTGCCAGTATCCCGGGGGGCCTTACCGGGGAGCTGTTTTTT. Amino acid sequence: CASIPGGLTGELFF.

The CDR3 protein is CASSITPSDQPQHF. CDR3 in DNA: TGTGCCAGCAGTATTACGCCTTCGGATCAGCCCCAGCATTTT. The genes are TRBV27 and TRBJ1-5; D is undetermined. Trimming shortened V by 5 bases and J by 5 bases, and 13 bases separated the two germline ends. CDR1 is MNHEY and CDR2 is SMNVEV in the germline V gene (reference sequence). The CDR3 has 14 amino acids.

The J gene is TRBJ1-6, the V gene TRBV14; TRBD1 agrees at 8 bases. The germline V gene has CDR1 SGHDN and CDR2 FVKESK. V trimming: 2 bases; J trimming: 9 bases; junction bases outside the gene matches: 6. The CDR3 has 15 residues. Here the CDR3 DNA reads TGTGCCAGCAGCCAAAGGGACCAGGGGGCTTCACCCCTCCACTTT. It is translated as CASSQRDQGASPLHF.

The chain is built from TRBV28 and TRBJ1-4; D is uncertain. The CDR3 is 11 amino acids. V was trimmed by 6 bases and J by 6 bases, leaving 5 bases between them. CDR1 is MDHEN, CDR2 SYDVKM, per germline. The CDR3 here is CASRGHEKLFF. CDR3 sequence (DNA): TGTGCCAGCAGGGGCCATGAAAAACTGTTTTTT.

The gene calls are TRBV15 and TRBJ1-1, with D perhaps TRBD1 (5 bases). V gave up 1 base and J gave up 3 bases, with 12 bases separating them. The CDR3 spans 15 residues. Looked up from germline, CDR1 is LNHNV and CDR2 is YYDKDF (reference sequence). In nucleotides, the CDR3 is TGTGCCACCAGCAGAGGGGAGGGGTTGGACACTGAAGCTTTCTTT. This gives the protein CATSRGEGLDTEAFF.

V usage is TRBV11-2 and J usage is TRBJ1-1; perhaps TRBD1 as D (5 bases). Germline values: CDR1 SGHAT, CDR2 FQNNGV. The CDR3 has 13 amino acids. The V and J ends lost 3 bases and 1 base respectively, with 6 bases between them. CDR3 amino acids: CASSFGQNTEAFF. The CDR3 DNA sequence: TGTGCCAGCAGCTTCGGACAGAACACTGAAGCTTTCTTT.

The V gene is TRBV16, the J gene TRBJ2-5; possibly TRBD2 for D (6 bases). Germline V CDR1 and CDR2: KGHSY, FQNENV. This CDR3 contains 15 residues. The V end lost 1 base, the J end lost 2 bases, and 11 bases lay between the germline ends. CDR3 loop: CASSQLGGAQETQYF. CDR3 nucleotide sequence: TGTGCCAGCAGCCAATTGGGAGGAGCACAAGAGACCCAGTACTTC.

The chain couples TRBV28 to TRBJ1-6; tentative D call: TRBD1 (6 bases). CDR1 and CDR2 (germline): MDHEN, SYDVKM. The CDR3 covers 15 residues. V lost 8 bases, J lost 4 bases, and 15 bases lay in between. In nucleotides, the CDR3 is TGTGCCAGCGGTAGACAGGCCCCATATAATTCACCCCTCCACTTT. As protein: CASGRQAPYNSPLHF.

As for this clone: Other DNA variants within this sample encode the same CDR3. V gene TRBV9 combines with J gene TRBJ2-3; TRBD1 might be the D (6 bases). CDR1 is SGDLS and CDR2 is YYNGEE in the germline V gene. The CDR3 covers 13 residues. Trimming took off 0 bases at V and 4 bases at J, with 6 bases between the two ends. CDR3: CASSVGGPDTQYF. For the CDR3, the DNA is TGTGCCAGCAGCGTAGGGGGGCCAGATACGCAGTATTTT. Variable domain in full (rest from reference TRBV9 and TRBJ2-3): DSGVTQTPKHLITATGQRVTLRCSPRSGDLSVYWYQQSLDQGLQFLIQYYNGEERAKGNILERFSAQQFPDLHSELNLSSLELGDSALYFCASSVGGPDTQYFGPGTRLTVL.

V usage is TRBV2 and J usage is TRBJ2-1; 8 bases line up with TRBD2. V shed 7 bases, J shed 7 bases, and the junction held 12 bases outside the gene matches. Germline CDR1 and CDR2: SNHLY and FYNNEI. This CDR3 contains 15 residues. CDR3 residues: CASKGIGTRRNEQFF. As DNA, the CDR3 is TGTGCCAGCAAGGGGATAGGGACTAGGAGAAATGAGCAGTTCTTC.

The chain joins TRBV5-1 to TRBJ1-1; 10 nucleotides align to TRBD1. V lost 6 bases to trimming and J lost 1 base; unmatched junction nucleotides: 3. Germline CDR1 SGHRS, CDR2 YFSETQ. The CDR3 covers 14 residues. The chain's CDR3 is CASMTGGANTEAFF. The DNA for the CDR3 is TGCGCCAGCATGACAGGGGGCGCGAACACTGAAGCTTTCTTT. Supplemented by reference TRBV5-1 and TRBJ1-1, the full variable domain reads KAGVTQTPRYLIKTRGQQVTLSCSPISGHRSVSWYQQTPGQGLQFLFEYFSETQRNKGNFPGRFSGRQFSNSRSEMNVSTLELGDSALYLCASMTGGANTEAFFGQGTRLTVV.

The chain joins TRBV5-6 to TRBJ2-7; 7 bases line up with TRBD1. This CDR3 contains 16 residues. Per germline, CDR1 SGHDT and CDR2 YYEEEE. CDR3 region: CASSDSYTGATYEQYV. CDR3 bases: TGTGCCAGCAGCGACTCCTATACAGGGGCGACTTACGAGCAATACGTC.

The chain has TRBV4-2 and TRBJ2-6; possibly TRBD1 for D (5 bases). Germline CDR1 is LGHNA and CDR2 is YNFKEQ. The CDR3 sequence is 16 residues long. V lost 0 bases, J lost 2 bases, and 8 bases lay in between. DNA for the CDR3: TGTGCCAGCAGCCAAGATATGACAGCTGGGGCCAACGTCCTGACTTTC. Translating gives CASSQDMTAGANVLTF.

This clone has just one count. V gene TRBV27 combines with J gene TRBJ2-7; 9 bases are a match to TRBD1. The V and J ends lost 8 bases and 5 bases, in that order; junction bases with no gene match: 10. The CDR3 totals 14 residues. Germline V gene data show CDR1 as MNHEY and CDR2 as SMNVEV (reference sequence). CDR3 nucleotides: TGTGCCAGCGCACAGGGGGCCCGACCCCACGAGCAGTACGTC. Translation gives CASAQGARPHEQYV.

The chain carries TRBV13 and TRBJ1-4; D unclear. CDR1 is PRHDT and CDR2 is FYEKMQ in the germline V gene (reference sequence). Deletions cut 6 bases from V and 8 bases from J, with 13 bases between. This CDR3 contains 13 residues. CDR3 amino acids: CASSVRPGEKLFF. Written as DNA, the CDR3 is TGTGCCAGCAGTGTACGACCCGGGGAAAAACTGTTTTTT.